This T cell receptor (beta chain) was documented in a study of T cell repertoires in cytomegalovirus infection. TCRdb independently ran MiXCR on the reads; one entry per CDR3 protein. The table has roughly 300,000 distinct CDR3 sequences, about 26% seen once. The CDR3 is 13 residues long. V shed 10 bases, J shed 3 bases, and the junction held 3 bases outside the gene matches. Germline CDR1 LNHDA, CDR2 SQIVND (reference sequence). Sequencing used PBMCs. The receptor was derived from a human donor in good health (CMV status not recorded). Some clones in this sample may be carry-over from other donors' samples. The chain has TRBV19 and TRBJ1-6, with TRBD1 identical over 7 bases. CDR3 protein: CATGDSYNSPLHF. The CDR3 DNA reads TGTGCCACCGGGGACAGCTATAATTCACCCCTCCACTTT.